A few counts support the clone carrying this T cell receptor (beta chain). As yet, its antigen is unknown. Different DNA sequences within this sample yield the same CDR3. Germline CDR1 is LGHNA and CDR2 is YNFKEQ. V was shortened by 3 bases and J by 8 bases, with 13 bases between the two germline ends. CDR3 length equals 13 residues. The protocol was immunoSEQ multiplex PCR, while the TCRdb copy is restricted to in-frame clones and leaves out a portion. The table records over 950,000 clones, approximately 80% of them present only once. Investigators divided CD4+ cells into CD45RA+ naive and CD45RA-negative memory subsets. This entry belongs to a study of shared clonotypes between healthy human individuals. Whole-study context: Researchers assigned three CD4 naive, three CD4 memory, two CD8 naive and one CD8 memory plate to each donor.

Study-level results: Deeper or shallower sequencing was expected to change how clonotypes are shared among donors. In a few donors, around 5% of naive CD4 clonotypes appeared in common.

This chain uses TRBV4-2 with TRBJ1-2, with D possibly being TRBD1 (5 bases). The sequenced sample was memory CD4+ T cells from PBMCs. Described subset: CD45RA-negative fraction. The TCR originated in a man aged 18 to 30 in good health. Some clones in this sample may be carry-over from other donors' samples. The CDR3 nucleotides read TGTGCCAGCAGCCAGCAGGGCGCATACGGCTACACCTTC. Translated: CASSQQGAYGYTF.